These T cell receptor beta chains were read from a single sample in a study of blood T cell repertoires in COVID-19. The protocol was immunoSEQ multiplex PCR, while the TCRdb copy is restricted to in-frame clones and leaves out a portion. The profile shows roughly 400,000 clones, about nine tenths of them singletons. The sample was PBMCs or T cells enriched from blood (not recorded which). These receptors all stem from a woman in her forties who had been exposed to COVID-19. The CDR3 runs from the conserved cysteine through the conserved F or W. Fields, in order: clone size, D gene, J gene, V gene, CDR3 protein, CDR3 DNA. The D gene is left open where the match is weak. Only some rows state a clone size, as once, few, many or a class for expanded clones.

- | TRBD2 | TRBJ2-2 | TRBV5-1 | CASSGTSGDTGELFF | TGCGCCAGCAGCGGGACTAGCGGAGACACCGGGGAGCTGTTTTTT
- | - | TRBJ1-1 | TRBV19 | CASSEIGGDTEAFF | TGTGCCAGTAGCGAGATCGGGGGGGACACTGAAGCTTTCTTT
- | TRBD2 | TRBJ2-5 | TRBV9 | CASSPDTSGRGTQYF | TGTGCCAGCAGCCCGGACACTAGCGGGCGGGGGACCCAGTACTTC
- | TRBD1 | TRBJ1-2 | TRBV30 | CAWSELQGRGYTF | TGTGCCTGGAGCGAACTACAGGGGAGGGGCTACACCTTC
- | - | TRBJ2-7 | TRBV24-1 | CATGGASYEQYF | TGTGCCACCGGGGGGGCCTCCTACGAGCAGTACTTC
- | TRBD2 | TRBJ2-1 | TRBV7-3 | CASSPGGLYNEQFF | TGTGCCAGCAGCCCGGGGGGTTTGTACAATGAGCAGTTCTTC
- | TRBD1 | TRBJ2-4 | TRBV3-1/TRBV3-2 | CASSHKTGQGFLAKNIQYF | TGTGCCAGCAGCCACAAGACGGGACAGGGCTTCTTGGCCAAAAACATTCAGTACTTC
- | - | TRBJ2-3 | TRBV7-9 | CASTLAGASDTQYF | TGTGCCAGCACCCTAGCTGGAGCGTCAGATACGCAGTATTTT
- | - | TRBJ2-4 | TRBV3-1/TRBV3-2 | CASSPPRATIQYF | TGTGCCAGCAGCCCCCCCAGGGCTACCATTCAGTACTTC
- | TRBD1 | TRBJ1-4 | TRBV7-2 | CASSLAQGAVNEKLFF | TGTGCCAGCAGCTTAGCCCAGGGGGCCGTTAATGAAAAACTGTTTTTT
- | - | TRBJ2-3 | TRBV6-1 | CASSERVYTDTQYF | TGTGCCAGCAGTGAGCGGGTATACACAGATACGCAGTATTTT
- | - | TRBJ2-7 | TRBV11-2 | CASSAGTSSAYEQYF | TGTGCCAGCAGCGCTGGGACTTCCTCCGCCTACGAGCAGTACTTC
- | TRBD1 | TRBJ1-1 | TRBV15 | CATSRPDRGNTEAFF | TGTGCCACCAGCAGACCGGACAGGGGGAACACTGAAGCTTTCTTT
- | TRBD1 | TRBJ1-2 | TRBV7-2 | CASSLGTGVGYTF | TGTGCCAGCAGCTTAGGGACAGGGGTTGGCTACACCTTC
- | - | TRBJ1-2 | TRBV6-5 | CASRVSREFGGYTF | TGTGCCAGCAGGGTTTCTAGGGAGTTTGGCGGCTACACCTTC
- | - | TRBJ1-1 | TRBV25-1 | CASSSGLGTEAFF | TGTGCCAGCTCTTCAGGGCTGGGAACTGAAGCTTTCTTT
few | - | TRBJ1-2 | TRBV7-2 | CASSLNEAYGYTF | TGTGCCAGCAGCTTAAACGAAGCTTATGGCTACACCTTC
- | TRBD1 | TRBJ1-2 | TRBV5-5 | CASSLAGTGGDGYTF | TGTGCCAGCAGCTTGGCTGGGACAGGGGGCGATGGCTACACCTTC
- | TRBD1 | TRBJ1-2 | TRBV5-1 | CASSLDGTGYGYTF | TGCGCCAGCAGCTTGGATGGGACAGGGTATGGCTACACCTTC
- | TRBD1 | TRBJ1-2 | TRBV27 | CASSLGTGFGGYTF | TGTGCCAGCAGTTTAGGGACAGGCTTCGGGGGCTACACCTTC
- | - | TRBJ1-1 | TRBV11-3 | CASKSGGRTEAFF | TGTGCCAGCAAGTCGGGAGGGCGGACTGAAGCTTTCTTT
- | - | TRBJ2-3 | TRBV10-3 | CAISEGWGPTTDTQYF | TGTGCCATCAGTGAGGGGTGGGGCCCCACCACAGATACGCAGTATTTT
- | - | TRBJ1-1 | TRBV18 | CASSPRVGGMPEAFF | TGTGCCAGCTCACCACGGGTCGGGGGAATGCCTGAAGCTTTCTTT
- | - | TRBJ2-2 | TRBV3-1/TRBV3-2 | CASSLPAGAGELFF | TGTGCCAGCAGCCTTCCAGCAGGGGCCGGGGAGCTGTTTTTT
- | TRBD1 | TRBJ2-3 | TRBV11-2 | CASSFKAAIRDRGTDTQYF | TGTGCCAGCAGCTTTAAGGCCGCCATCCGGGACAGGGGGACAGATACGCAGTATTTT
- | TRBD1 | TRBJ1-1 | TRBV11-2 | CASSSGTGTYTEAFF | TGTGCCAGCAGCTCCGGGACAGGAACCTACACTGAAGCTTTCTTT
- | - | TRBJ2-3 | TRBV7-9 | CAVSRAIGDSTDTQYF | TGTGCCGTCTCGCGGGCCATCGGAGACAGCACAGATACGCAGTATTTT
- | - | TRBJ2-5 | TRBV5-4 | CASSLQGSQETQYF | TGTGCCAGCAGCTTGCAGGGCTCCCAAGAGACCCAGTACTTC
- | - | TRBJ2-4 | TRBV24-1 | CATSDFPQYRGSDPRAKNIQYF | TGTGCCACCAGTGATTTCCCCCAGTACCGGGGAAGTGACCCTCGGGCCAAAAACATTCAGTACTTC
- | TRBD1 | TRBJ1-2 | TRBV7-3 | CASSQSSGGGGYTF | TGTGCCAGCAGCCAAAGTTCAGGGGGCGGTGGCTACACCTTC
- | - | TRBJ1-1 | TRBV19 | CASTLTGVNTEAFF | TGTGCCAGTACCCTGACAGGAGTTAACACTGAAGCTTTCTTT
- | TRBD2 | TRBJ2-7 | TRBV7-9 | CASSRGLAGPLSGYEQYF | TGTGCCAGCAGTCGGGGACTAGCGGGGCCCCTAAGCGGCTACGAGCAGTACTTC
once | - | TRBJ1-6 | TRBV11-2 | CASSPRGFQNSPLHF | TGTGCCAGCAGCCCTCGGGGGTTCCAAAATTCACCCCTCCACTTT
- | - | TRBJ2-1 | TRBV5-1 | CASSLKFAEPYNEQFF | TGCGCCAGCAGCTTGAAGTTTGCGGAGCCCTACAATGAGCAGTTCTTC
- | - | TRBJ2-1 | TRBV13 | CASSRQSGVIFYNEQFF | TGTGCCAGCAGCCGACAGTCGGGGGTCATTTTCTACAATGAGCAGTTCTTC
once | TRBD1 | TRBJ1-2 | TRBV27 | CASSLGQGNYGYTF | TGTGCCAGCAGTCTAGGACAGGGGAACTATGGCTACACCTTC
- | - | TRBJ1-1 | TRBV6-6 | CATAPDTNTEAFF | TGTGCCACCGCGCCCGACACGAACACTGAAGCTTTCTTT
- | TRBD2 | TRBJ2-7 | TRBV18 | CASSPASGLTYEQYF | TGTGCCAGCTCACCAGCTAGCGGGCTAACCTACGAGCAGTACTTC
- | TRBD1 | TRBJ1-1 | TRBV29-1 | CSVSRDRNPAEAFF | TGCAGCGTCTCCCGGGACAGGAATCCCGCTGAAGCTTTCTTT
- | TRBD2 | TRBJ2-3 | TRBV7-6 | CASSRGLAGDTQYF | TGTGCCAGCAGCCGCGGACTAGCGGGAGATACGCAGTATTTT
- | TRBD1 | TRBJ1-2 | TRBV5-4 | CASSPGQGGNYGYTF | TGTGCCAGCAGCCCAGGACAGGGCGGGAACTATGGCTACACCTTC
- | - | TRBJ1-5 | TRBV5-5 | CASSLFPRGNSNQPQHF | TGTGCCAGCAGCTTGTTCCCACGGGGGAATAGCAATCAGCCCCAGCATTTT
- | - | TRBJ2-1 | TRBV29-1 | CSVERGEGDNEQFF | TGCAGCGTTGAACGGGGGGAGGGGGACAATGAGCAGTTCTTC
- | TRBD1 | TRBJ1-2 | TRBV6-2/TRBV6-3 | CASSSNRGNYGYTF | TGTGCCAGCAGTTCTAACAGGGGTAACTATGGCTACACCTTC
- | TRBD1 | TRBJ1-1 | TRBV7-2 | CASSLGGQGGKAFF | TGTGCCAGCAGCTTAGGGGGACAGGGTGGGAAGGCTTTCTTT
- | TRBD1 | TRBJ2-6 | TRBV5-1 | CASRGGPGANVLTF | TGCGCCAGCAGAGGGGGCCCCGGGGCCAACGTCCTGACTTTC
- | - | TRBJ2-7 | TRBV12-3/TRBV12-4 | CASSGRYEQYF | TGTGCCAGCAGTGGCCGCTACGAGCAGTACTTC
- | - | TRBJ1-3 | TRBV3-1/TRBV3-2 | CASSQSYSGNTIYF | TGTGCCAGCAGCCAATCTTATTCTGGAAACACCATATATTTT
- | - | TRBJ1-1 | TRBV9 | CASRGTGRTEAFF | TGTGCCAGCAGGGGGACGGGGAGGACTGAAGCTTTCTTT
- | TRBD1 | TRBJ2-7 | TRBV18 | CASSPVGQGGYEQYF | TGTGCCAGCTCACCAGTAGGACAGGGTGGATACGAGCAGTACTTC
- | - | TRBJ1-5 | TRBV4-1 | CASSRPRGGNQPQHF | TGCGCCAGCAGCCGCCCCAGGGGAGGGAATCAGCCCCAGCATTTT
few | TRBD1 | TRBJ1-2 | TRBV12-3/TRBV12-4 | CASRKTGESYTF | TGTGCCAGCAGGAAGACAGGGGAAAGCTACACCTTC
- | TRBD1 | TRBJ1-2 | TRBV7-9 | CASSITGVGYGYTF | TGTGCCAGCAGCATAACAGGGGTGGGCTATGGCTACACCTTC
- | - | TRBJ2-1 | TRBV21-1 | CASSKVNGRAINEQFF | TGTGCCAGCAGCAAAGTGAACGGGAGGGCTATCAATGAGCAGTTCTTC
- | - | TRBJ1-6 | TRBV5-1 | CASSLDFRQGSSPLHF | TGCGCCAGCAGCTTGGATTTCCGGCAGGGTAGTTCACCCCTCCACTTT